This T cell receptor (beta chain) originates from a study of identical twins. Findings and limits, study-wide: Whereas memory repertoires showed no such difference, abundant cord blood beta clonotypes carried fewer insertions. Conclusions came from cross-sectional statistical analysis, not from following the same donors. Some out-of-frame alpha sequences were shared by twins, and these showed excess low generation probability.

MiXCR, applied by TCRdb to the 5' RACE reads, yields one record per CDR3 protein. The repertoire holds about 530,000 distinct CDR3 sequences, over 12% seen once, with around 0.48% in the top ten. Trimming at V came to 6 bases and at J to 2 bases, leaving 7 bases not matched to a gene. Germline CDR1 and CDR2: SEHNR and FQNEAQ (reference sequence). The CDR3 consists of 15 residues. About this clonotype itself: Its antigen is currently unknown.

Another study also made use of these data, one on yellow fever vaccine responses in identical twins. That paper notes: Twins showed a vaccine T cell response that reportedly seemed partly convergent, partly personalized.

The rearrangement uses TRBV7-9 and TRBJ2-7; 10 bases line up with TRBD2. The sample was CD4+ T cells sorted from blood. The receptor was derived from a woman aged 18-29 years in good health. In nucleotides, the CDR3 is TGTGCCAGCAGTTATAGCGGGGGGCCGGCCTACGAGCAGTACGTC. Amino acids: CASSYSGGPAYEQYV.